This T cell receptor beta chain was documented in a study of Ad26.COV2.S vaccination and SARS-CoV-2 variants. Documented treatment: some 20 received Ad26.COV2.S at low or high dose, single or two shots; roughly five received placebo; per-sample allocation not given. Vaccine and placebo recipients were sampled on day 63 after the first injection. TCRdb's table, derived via immunoSEQ multiplex PCR, lists solely in-frame clones and lacks some. This table has about 680,000 clones, 89% appearing once. V lost 3 bases, J lost 2 bases, and 11 bases lay in between. Germline V gene sequence: CDR1 LNHDA, CDR2 SQIVND (reference sequence). CDR3 length: 14 amino acids. This clone was recorded only once. This specimen includes other DNA sequences encoding the same CDR3.

This chain uses TRBV19 with TRBJ2-7; D possibly uses TRBD1 or TRBD2 (5 bases each). The sample in question was peripheral blood, obtained in a trial of Ad26.COV2.S vaccine versus placebo. The receptor was derived from a person between 18 and 65 years old who received the Ad26.COV2.S COVID-19 vaccine or a placebo. DNA for the CDR3: TGTGCCAGTAGTATCCGGGACGGAGCCTACGAGCAGTACTTC. It yields the protein CASSIRDGAYEQYF.